The entry below gives a single T cell receptor (beta chain) sequence along with its context. Germline CDR1 reads SGHVS; CDR2 reads FQNEAQ. V shed 5 bases, J shed 3 bases, and the junction held 12 bases outside the gene matches. This CDR3 contains 19 residues. The data stem from a study of blood T cell repertoires in COVID-19. Data came from immunoSEQ multiplex PCR; TCRdb stores just in-frame clones and leaves some out. The profile shows 350,000 to 400,000 clones, roughly 92% of them singletons. This chain joins TRBV7-8 and TRBJ2-1, with 14 bases matching TRBD2. The sequencing sample was made of PBMCs or T cells enriched from blood (not recorded which). The receptor was isolated from a woman between 40 and 55 years old who had been exposed to COVID-19. The CDR3 loop reads CASSPGTSGSFWDYNEQFF. CDR3 coding DNA: TGTGCCAGCAGCCCCGGGACTAGCGGGAGCTTTTGGGACTACAATGAGCAGTTCTTC. The full variable domain, its missing parts supplied by reference TRBV7-8 and TRBJ2-1, is GAGVSQSPRYKVAKRGQDVALRCDPISGHVSLFWYQQALGQGPEFLTYFQNEAQLDKSGLPSDRFFAERPEGSVSTLKIQRTQQEDSAVYLCASSPGTSGSFWDYNEQFFGPGTRLTVL.